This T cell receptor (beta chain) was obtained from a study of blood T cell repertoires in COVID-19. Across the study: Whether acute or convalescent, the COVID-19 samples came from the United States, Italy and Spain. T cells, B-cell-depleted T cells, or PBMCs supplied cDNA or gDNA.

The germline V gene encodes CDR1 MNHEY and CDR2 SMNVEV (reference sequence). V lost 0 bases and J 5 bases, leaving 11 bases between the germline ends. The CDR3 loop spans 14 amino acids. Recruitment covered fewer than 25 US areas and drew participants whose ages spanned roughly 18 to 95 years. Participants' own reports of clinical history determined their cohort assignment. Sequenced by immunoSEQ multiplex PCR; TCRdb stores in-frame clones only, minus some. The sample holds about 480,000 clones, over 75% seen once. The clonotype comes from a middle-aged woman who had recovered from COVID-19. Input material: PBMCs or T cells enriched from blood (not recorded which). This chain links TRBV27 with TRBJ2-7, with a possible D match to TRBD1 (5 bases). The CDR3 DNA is TGTGCCAGCAGTTTATCGATTAGGGGCGACGAGCAGTACTTC. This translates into CASSLSIRGDEQYF.